This T cell receptor beta chain stems from a study of neurological immune-mediated disorders. Study-level findings and limits: None of the CDR3 amino acid sequences found in expanded clones was shared across subjects. This suggests that the TCR-beta repertoires were private in all groups.

The cDNA came from 5'RACE with 10-nucleotide random UMIs. The yield of each sequencing run was over 170 million TCR-beta sequences from 15-18 subjects. TCRdb itself ran the 5' RACE reads through MiXCR, one entry per CDR3 protein. The table shows approximately 29,000 distinct CDR3 sequences, with approximately 12% occurring only once. V dropped 4 bases and J dropped 1 base, with 5 bases sitting between them. This CDR3 comprises 12 residues. The germline V gene has CDR1 SGHRS and CDR2 YFSETQ. In its sample, this clonotype was seen many times. The antigen is not known. The starting material, 2 million PBMCs stored at -80 C, gave rise to the unsorted libraries.

The chain carries TRBV5-1 and TRBJ1-1; D call uncertain. Sequenced input: PBMCs. This TCR came from a man in his sixties in good health. Here the CDR3 DNA reads TGCGCCAGCAGCGGTGCGAACACTGAAGCTTTCTTT. This sequence encodes CASSGANTEAFF.